Listed here is a single T cell receptor (beta chain). Profiled with immunoSEQ multiplex PCR; TCRdb holds only in-frame clones, not every one. Of some 55,000 clones in the sample, 89% were seen once. Germline V CDR1 and CDR2: SEHNR, FQNEAQ (reference sequence). CDR3 length: 15 residues. Trimming removed 1 base from V and 3 bases from J, with 10 bases in between. These data belong to a study of T cell responses to AZD1222 COVID-19 vaccine. Here the sequenced sample was peripheral blood, taken on day 0 of AZD1222 vaccination. The chain employs TRBV7-9 and TRBJ2-1; D is perhaps TRBD2 (6 bases). The TCR was taken from an adult in good health. The CDR3 region has the DNA TGTGCCAGCAGCTTAGGAGCTAGCGACTACAATGAGCAGTTCTTC. It is translated as CASSLGASDYNEQFF. Based on the CDR3 plus reference TRBV7-9 and TRBJ2-1, the full variable domain is DTGVSQNPRHKITKRGQNVTFRCDPISEHNRLYWYRQTLGQGPEFLTYFQNEAQLEKSRLLSDRFSAERPKGSFSTLEIQRTEQGDSAMYLCASSLGASDYNEQFFGPGTRLTVL.